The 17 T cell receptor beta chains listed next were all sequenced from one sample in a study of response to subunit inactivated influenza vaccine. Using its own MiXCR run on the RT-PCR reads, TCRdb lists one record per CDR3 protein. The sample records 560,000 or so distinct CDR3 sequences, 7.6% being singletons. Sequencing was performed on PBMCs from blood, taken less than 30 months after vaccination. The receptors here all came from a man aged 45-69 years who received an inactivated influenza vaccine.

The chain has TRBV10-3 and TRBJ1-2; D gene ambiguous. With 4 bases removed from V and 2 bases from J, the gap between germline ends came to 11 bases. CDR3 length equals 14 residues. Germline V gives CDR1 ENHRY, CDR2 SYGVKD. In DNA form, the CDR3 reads TGTGCCATCAGTGCCACGGACCGCAACTATGGCTACACCTTC. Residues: CAISATDRNYGYTF.

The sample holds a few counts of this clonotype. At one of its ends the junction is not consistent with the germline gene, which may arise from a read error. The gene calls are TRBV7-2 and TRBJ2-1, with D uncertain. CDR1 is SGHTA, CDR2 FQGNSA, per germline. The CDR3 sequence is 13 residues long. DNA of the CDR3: TGTGCCAGCAGCTTAGAAAAGGAGACAAGAAGCCTCTTC. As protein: CASSLEKETRSLF.

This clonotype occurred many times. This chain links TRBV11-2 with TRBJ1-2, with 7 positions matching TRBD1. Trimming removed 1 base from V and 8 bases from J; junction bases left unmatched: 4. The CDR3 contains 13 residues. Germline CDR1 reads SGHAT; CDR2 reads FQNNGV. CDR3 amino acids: CASSLGQGEGYTF. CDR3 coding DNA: TGTGCCAGCAGCTTAGGGCAGGGGGAAGGCTACACCTTC.

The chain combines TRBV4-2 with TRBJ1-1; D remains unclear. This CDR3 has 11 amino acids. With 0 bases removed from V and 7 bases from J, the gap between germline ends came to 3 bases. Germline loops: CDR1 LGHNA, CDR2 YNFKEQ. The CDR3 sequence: CASSQESEAFF. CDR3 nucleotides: TGTGCCAGCAGCCAAGAGAGTGAAGCTTTCTTT.

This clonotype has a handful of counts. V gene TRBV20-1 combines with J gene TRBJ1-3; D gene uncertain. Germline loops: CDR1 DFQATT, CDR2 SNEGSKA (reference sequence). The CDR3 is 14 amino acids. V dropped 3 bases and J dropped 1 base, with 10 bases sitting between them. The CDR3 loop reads CSASSPTSGNTIYF. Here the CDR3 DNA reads TGCAGTGCTAGTTCCCCCACATCTGGAAACACCATATATTTT.

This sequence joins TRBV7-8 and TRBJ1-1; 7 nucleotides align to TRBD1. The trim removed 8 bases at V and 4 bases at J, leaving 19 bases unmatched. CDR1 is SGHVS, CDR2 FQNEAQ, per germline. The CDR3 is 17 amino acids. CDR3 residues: CASFLGQTGLLGTEAFF. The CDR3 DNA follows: TGTGCCAGCTTCTTGGGGCAGACAGGGCTTTTGGGCACTGAAGCTTTCTTT.

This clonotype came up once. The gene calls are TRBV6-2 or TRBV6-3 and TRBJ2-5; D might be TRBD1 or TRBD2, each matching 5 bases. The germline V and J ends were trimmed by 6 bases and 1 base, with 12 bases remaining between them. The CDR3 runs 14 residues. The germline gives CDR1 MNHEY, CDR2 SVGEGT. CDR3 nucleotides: TGTGCCAGCAGCCCGGGACGGATCCAAGAGACCCAGTACTTC. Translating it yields CASSPGRIQETQYF.

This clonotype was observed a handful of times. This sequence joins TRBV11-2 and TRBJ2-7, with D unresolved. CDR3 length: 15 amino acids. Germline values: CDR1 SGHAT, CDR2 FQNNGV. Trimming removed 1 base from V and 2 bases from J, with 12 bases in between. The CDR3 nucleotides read TGTGCCAGCAGCTTAGGCTGGGGTTCGACCTACGAGCAGTACTTC. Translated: CASSLGWGSTYEQYF.

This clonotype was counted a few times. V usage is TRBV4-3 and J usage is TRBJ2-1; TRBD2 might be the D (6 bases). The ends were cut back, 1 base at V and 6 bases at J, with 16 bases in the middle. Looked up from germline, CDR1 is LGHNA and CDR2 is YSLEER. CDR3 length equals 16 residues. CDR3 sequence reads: CASSQGGGRRGNEQFF. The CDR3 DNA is TGCGCCAGCAGCCAAGGTGGTGGGAGGAGGGGCAATGAGCAGTTCTTC.

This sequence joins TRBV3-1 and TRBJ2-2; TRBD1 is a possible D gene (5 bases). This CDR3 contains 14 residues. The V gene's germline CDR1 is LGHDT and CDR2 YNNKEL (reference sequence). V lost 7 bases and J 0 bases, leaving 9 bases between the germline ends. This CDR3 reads CASKGHANTGELFF. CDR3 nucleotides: TGTGCCAGCAAAGGACACGCGAACACCGGGGAGCTGTTTTTT.

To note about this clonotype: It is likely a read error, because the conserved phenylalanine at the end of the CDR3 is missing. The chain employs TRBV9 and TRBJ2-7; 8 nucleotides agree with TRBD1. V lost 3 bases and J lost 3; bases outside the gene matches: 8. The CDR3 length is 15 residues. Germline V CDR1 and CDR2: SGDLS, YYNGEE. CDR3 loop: CASSAQPGQDYEQYS. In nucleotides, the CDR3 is TGTGCCAGCAGCGCGCAACCGGGACAGGACTACGAGCAGTACTCC.

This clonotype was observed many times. The DNA of the CDR3 is TGTGCCTGGAGTGTTACAGGGAACTATGGCTACACCTTC. Protein product: CAWSVTGNYGYTF. The chain is built from TRBV30 and TRBJ1-2, with D perhaps matching TRBD1 (6 bases). The CDR3 runs to 13 residues. Looked up from germline, CDR1 is GTSNPN and CDR2 is SVGIG (reference sequence). Trimming left V 0 bases short and J 2 bases short, with 7 bases between.

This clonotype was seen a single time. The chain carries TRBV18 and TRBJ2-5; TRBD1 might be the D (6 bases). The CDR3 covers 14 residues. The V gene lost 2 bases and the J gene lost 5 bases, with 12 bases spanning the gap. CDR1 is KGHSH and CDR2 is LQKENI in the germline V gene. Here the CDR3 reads CASSPLSGVETQYF. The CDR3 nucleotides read TGTGCCAGCTCACCATTGTCAGGGGTGGAGACCCAGTACTTC.

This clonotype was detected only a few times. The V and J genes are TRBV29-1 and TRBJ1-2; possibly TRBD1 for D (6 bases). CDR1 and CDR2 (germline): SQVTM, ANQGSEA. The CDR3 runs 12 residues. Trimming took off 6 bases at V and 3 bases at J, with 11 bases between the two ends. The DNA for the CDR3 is TGCAGCGTCCACAGGGTCTACTATGGCTACACCTTC. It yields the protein CSVHRVYYGYTF.

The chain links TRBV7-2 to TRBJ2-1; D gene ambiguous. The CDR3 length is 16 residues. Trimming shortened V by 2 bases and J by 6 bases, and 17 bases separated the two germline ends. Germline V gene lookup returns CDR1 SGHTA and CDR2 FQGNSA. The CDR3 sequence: CASSLKLGFPLNEQFF. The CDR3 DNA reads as TGTGCCAGCAGCTTAAAATTGGGCTTCCCCCTCAATGAGCAGTTCTTC.

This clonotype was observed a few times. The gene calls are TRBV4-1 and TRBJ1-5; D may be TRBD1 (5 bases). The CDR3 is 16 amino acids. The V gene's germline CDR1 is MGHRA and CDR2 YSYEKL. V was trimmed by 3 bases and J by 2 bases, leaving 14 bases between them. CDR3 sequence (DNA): TGCGCCAGCAGCCAGGGGGGACTCTGGGGCAATCAGCCCCAGCATTTT. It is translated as CASSQGGLWGNQPQHF.

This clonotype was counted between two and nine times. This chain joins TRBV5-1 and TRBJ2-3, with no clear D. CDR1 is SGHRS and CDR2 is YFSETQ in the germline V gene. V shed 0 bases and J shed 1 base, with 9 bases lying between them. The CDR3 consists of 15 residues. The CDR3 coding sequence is TGCGCCAGCAGCTTGGCCGGAACCCGCACAGATACGCAGTATTTT. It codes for CASSLAGTRTDTQYF.